In this sample, the clone carrying this TCR beta chain turned up once. The data were taken from a study of T cell clonotyping in hematopoietic cell transplantation. The assay was immunoSEQ multiplex PCR, and TCRdb's table has in-frame clones only and misses some. Of around 26,000 clones listed, approximately 77% are singletons. Documented time point: recipient sample about 28 days before transplant, after cytoreduction. Germline V gene data show CDR1 as SGHTS and CDR2 as YDEGEE. V was clipped by 2 bases and J by 2 bases; unmatched bases: 6. CDR3 length: 15 residues. This rearrangement joins TRBV5-8 to TRBJ2-7; 8 bases map to TRBD1. This specimen consisted of peripheral blood mononuclear cells, obtained before stem cell transplant. The clonotype originates from a man aged 40-49 years with acute myeloid leukemia. Some clones in this sample may be carry-over from other donors' samples. CDR3 bases: TGTGCCAGCAGCTTACCCGGGACAGGAACCTACGAGCAGTACTTC. Its translation: CASSLPGTGTYEQYF.